These 3 T cell receptor beta chains share one sample of origin, sequenced in a study of blood T cells in healthy people across ages. Next came a second PCR, run for roughly 6 to 11 cycles, which used a sample-barcoded 5' primer along with a J-beta primer mix. MiXCR, run by TCRdb on the 5' RACE reads, gives a single entry per CDR3 protein. The sample yields about 720,000 distinct CDR3 sequences, roughly 20% seen once. The specimen was blood. The receptors were sampled from a man between 65 and 85 years old in good health.

The chain employs TRBV28 and TRBJ1-2, with 7 bases identical to TRBD1. In germline, CDR1 is MDHEN, CDR2 SYDVKM. The CDR3 extends over 18 amino acids. V was pared by 3 bases and J by 0 bases, with 13 bases of the junction left unmatched. The CDR3 sequence is CASSFGPGQNPSNYGYTF. CDR3 coding DNA: TGTGCCAGCAGTTTTGGACCGGGACAGAACCCTTCTAACTATGGCTACACCTTC.

This clonotype was observed many times. The V call is TRBV18, the J call TRBJ2-1; TRBD2 matches 9 bases. CDR3 length: 14 residues. CDR1 KGHSH and CDR2 LQKENI come from the germline V gene. After removal of 4 bases from V and 6 bases from J, the junction contained 4 bases not matched to a gene. The CDR3 nucleotides are TGTGCCAGCTCACTCGGGACTAGCTCCAATGAGCAGTTCTTC. It is translated as CASSLGTSSNEQFF. Using reference TRBV18 and TRBJ2-1 for the parts outside the CDR3, the full variable domain is NAGVMQNPRHLVRRRGQEARLRCSPMKGHSHVYWYRQLPEEGLKFMVYLQKENIIDESGMPKERFSAEFPKEGPSILRIQQVVRGDSAAYFCASSLGTSSNEQFFGPGTRLTVL.

This chain connects TRBV7-2 to TRBJ1-5; D remains unclear. V dropped 1 base and J dropped 13 bases, with 14 bases sitting between them. Looked up from germline, CDR1 is SGHTA and CDR2 is FQGNSA. The CDR3 has 13 amino acids. The CDR3 DNA reads TGTGCCAGCAGCTTAGTCTTAGGGCCCGGACAGCATTTT. It yields the protein CASSLVLGPGQHF.